This entry describes one TCR beta chain. The data stem from a study of pediatric ulcerative colitis. This was a survey-level run. Samples were sequenced at Survey level, maximum 500,000 reads. Assay used: immunoSEQ multiplex PCR; TCRdb lists only in-frame clones, some missing. The table shows about 5,800 clones, with roughly 91% occurring only once. The CDR3 covers 18 residues. With 4 bases clipped from V and 0 bases from J, the junction kept 14 bases outside the gene matches. The germline V gene has CDR1 MDHEN and CDR2 SYDVKM. The sequenced sample consisted of blood. This rearrangement joins TRBV28 to TRBJ2-7; 8 bases agree with TRBD2. This TCR came from a girl under 18 who was a control in a study of pediatric ulcerative colitis. CDR3 in amino acids: CASSYGASGYLSSYEQYF. For the CDR3, the DNA is TGTGCCAGCAGTTACGGGGCTAGCGGGTACCTTAGCTCCTACGAGCAGTACTTC. The whole variable domain, filled in from reference TRBV28 and TRBJ2-7, reads DVKVTQSSRYLVKRTGEKVFLECVQDMDHENMFWYRQDPGLGLRLIYFSYDVKMKEKGDIPEGYSVSREKKERFSLILESASTNQTSMYLCASSYGASGYLSSYEQYFGPGTRLTVT.